The present entry profiles one TCR beta chain with its context. The source of the sample is a study of CD8 T cells in Susac syndrome. The CDR3 consists of 14 residues. Trimming at V came to 3 bases and at J to 5 bases, leaving 3 bases not matched to a gene. CDR1 ENHRY and CDR2 SYGVKD come from the germline V gene. Random hexamers served to reverse transcribe roughly 0.5 to 1 ug RNA. MiXCR, applied by TCRdb to the immunoSEQ multiplex PCR reads, yields one record per CDR3 protein. The data hold approximately 150,000 distinct CDR3 sequences, with around 92% observed a single time. This TCR was sampled from a human donor in good health. The sequenced material came from CD4+ T cells from PBMCs. The chain recombines TRBV10-3 with TRBJ2-1, with TRBD1 matching 8 bases. This CDR3 is CAISDSTGDNEQFF. The CDR3 nucleotides read TGTGCCATCAGTGATTCGACAGGGGACAATGAGCAGTTCTTC.